This entry lists 26 T cell receptor beta chains sequenced from one sample in a study of radiotherapy plus CTLA-4 blockade in lung cancer. Some clones are missing from TCRdb's copy, which holds only in-frame ones; the method was immunoSEQ multiplex PCR. The data show 45,000 to 55,000 clones, 75% to 90% seen once. Specimen: peripheral blood, collected from a patient treated with radiotherapy plus ipilimumab. These receptors all stem from a human donor with non-small cell lung cancer that progressed on radiotherapy plus ipilimumab. Some clones in this sample may be carry-over from other donors' samples.

The chain couples TRBV19 to TRBJ1-1, with unresolved D. V was trimmed by 4 bases and J by 1 base, leaving 4 bases between them. This CDR3 spans 12 amino acids. Germline values: CDR1 LNHDA, CDR2 SQIVND (reference sequence). This CDR3 reads CASSSGNTEAFF. CDR3 DNA sequence: TGTGCCAGTAGTAGCGGGAACACTGAAGCTTTCTTT.

In DNA, the CDR3 is TGTGCCAGCAGTCCGTGGGACTTCAATGAGCAGTTCTTC. It specifies CASSPWDFNEQFF. The V call is TRBV6-6, the J call TRBJ2-1; D is possibly TRBD2 (6 bases). V lost 5 bases to trimming and J lost 6 bases, with 11 bases between them. The CDR3 length is 13 residues. The germline gives CDR1 MNHNY, CDR2 SVGAGI (reference sequence).

The V and J genes are TRBV30 and TRBJ1-1; TRBD1 matches 8 bases. The CDR3 runs 13 residues. The germline CDR1 and CDR2 sequences are GTSNPN and SVGIG (reference sequence). The J segment lost 3 bases and the V segment lost 1 base, leaving 1 base of the junction unmatched. The CDR3 spells CAWSADRDTEAFF. CDR3 bases: TGTGCCTGGAGTGCGGACAGGGACACTGAAGCTTTCTTT.

The V call is TRBV11-2, the J call TRBJ2-7; 7 bases are a match to TRBD2. The germline CDR1 and CDR2 sequences are SGHAT and FQNNGV. Trimming took 1 base from V and 3 from J; bases not matched to a gene: 6. The CDR3 is 15 residues long. CDR3 bases: TGTGCCAGCAGCTTAGTTCCTAGCGGAAACTACGAGCAGTACTTC. This encodes CASSLVPSGNYEQYF.

As for this clone: The sample holds other DNA sequences that translate to the same CDR3. The chain uses TRBV5-1 and TRBJ1-1; maybe TRBD1 (6 bases). Germline V CDR1 and CDR2: SGHRS, YFSETQ. This CDR3 region has 14 residues. V was shortened by 0 bases and J by 5 bases, with 11 bases between the two germline ends. CDR3 bases: TGCGCCAGCAGCTTGGAACAGGGTAGAACTGAAGCTTTCTTT. Protein product: CASSLEQGRTEAFF.

This clone was seen only once. V is TRBV4-1 and J is TRBJ2-3; 10 positions agree with TRBD2. CDR3 length: 16 amino acids. V lost 3 bases and J lost 2; bases outside the gene matches: 5. Germline V gene lookup returns CDR1 MGHRA and CDR2 YSYEKL. CDR3 sequence: CASSQLLAGNTDTQYF. The CDR3 DNA is TGCGCCAGCAGCCAGCTACTAGCGGGAAACACAGATACGCAGTATTTT.

The chain combines TRBV14 with TRBJ2-7; the D gene is possibly TRBD2 (5 bases). In germline, CDR1 is SGHDN, CDR2 FVKESK. This CDR3 has 13 residues. V lost 4 bases, J lost 5 bases, and 12 bases lay in between. The CDR3 sequence is CASSPGEGHEQYF. CDR3 DNA: TGTGCCAGCAGCCCCGGGGAAGGCCACGAGCAGTACTTC.

This chain links TRBV9 with TRBJ1-2; TRBD1 might be the D (5 bases). V dropped 4 bases and J dropped 12 bases, with 19 bases sitting between them. The CDR3 totals 13 residues. Germline V gene data show CDR1 as SGDLS and CDR2 as YYNGEE. Here the CDR3 reads CASSPGIRQLDTF. DNA of the CDR3: TGTGCCAGCAGCCCAGGGATAAGGCAGCTTGACACCTTC.

The chain joins TRBV16 to TRBJ1-2, with 7 positions matching TRBD1. Trimming at V came to 4 bases and at J to 5 bases, leaving 10 bases not matched to a gene. CDR3 length: 15 amino acids. Germline V CDR1 and CDR2: KGHSY, FQNENV. The CDR3 DNA is TGTGCCAGCAGCCCCCGGCAGGGGGATCTTTATGGCTACACCTTC. As protein: CASSPRQGDLYGYTF.

The chain combines TRBV4-3 with TRBJ1-3, with 11 positions matching TRBD1. CDR1 is LGHNA, CDR2 YSLEER, per germline. This CDR3 region has 17 residues. V was clipped by 7 bases and J by 0 bases; unmatched bases: 8. The CDR3 coding sequence is TGCGCCAGCACCACCGGGACAGGGGGAAGCTCTGGAAACACCATATATTTT. Encoded protein: CASTTGTGGSSGNTIYF.

The chain links TRBV2 to TRBJ2-7; perhaps TRBD2 as D (6 bases). The CDR3 consists of 14 residues. Germline V gene lookup returns CDR1 SNHLY and CDR2 FYNNEI. Trimming stripped 4 bases from V and 0 bases from J, with 10 bases between. The CDR3 reads CASSVGGSSYEQYF. The DNA of the CDR3 is TGTGCCAGCAGTGTCGGAGGGAGCTCCTACGAGCAGTACTTC.

V usage is TRBV5-6 and J usage is TRBJ1-5; D is perhaps TRBD1 (6 bases). Germline CDR1 SGHDT, CDR2 YYEEEE. The CDR3 consists of 15 residues. V was pared by 2 bases and J by 2 bases, with 11 bases between. CDR3 nucleotide sequence: TGTGCCAGCAGCTTTTCAGGGGCAGGCAATCAGCCCCAGCATTTT. Protein: CASSFSGAGNQPQHF.

V gene TRBV27 combines with J gene TRBJ2-7; 7 bases are a match to TRBD1. CDR1 MNHEY and CDR2 SMNVEV come from the germline V gene (reference sequence). V gave up 6 bases and J gave up 4 bases; unmatched junction bases: 15. The length of the CDR3 is 16 residues. CDR3 coding DNA: TGTGCCAGCAGCACACTAGGGGGCGAGAGAAAGTACGAGCAGTACTTC. Protein sequence: CASSTLGGERKYEQYF.

The chain couples TRBV4-1 to TRBJ2-2, with 9 bases lining up with TRBD1. V trimming: 4 bases; J trimming: 3 bases; junction bases outside the gene matches: 9. CDR1 and CDR2 from the germline V gene are MGHRA and YSYEKL. The CDR3 consists of 17 residues. This chain's CDR3 is CASSRGGGTGYTGELFF. CDR3 nucleotides: TGCGCCAGCAGCCGAGGGGGGGGGACAGGGTACACCGGGGAGCTGTTTTTT.

This clone is medium-sized in the sample. This sequence joins TRBV29-1 and TRBJ1-1; no definite D call. The germline V gene has CDR1 SQVTM and CDR2 ANQGSEA. The V gene lost 6 bases and the J gene lost 1 base, with 12 bases spanning the gap. CDR3 length: 13 amino acids. The chain's CDR3 is CSVEGIGNTEAFF. The CDR3 coding sequence is TGCAGCGTGGAGGGTATAGGGAACACTGAAGCTTTCTTT.

The chain joins TRBV18 to TRBJ2-7; 13 positions match TRBD2. This CDR3 spans 16 amino acids. The germline CDR1 and CDR2 sequences are KGHSH and LQKENI. Trimming removed 6 bases from V and 2 bases from J; junction bases left unmatched: 7. DNA for the CDR3: TGTGCCAGCTCCCCGGGACTAGCGGGGTTTGCCTACGAGCAGTACTTC. It encodes CASSPGLAGFAYEQYF.

CDR3 in amino acids: CASSQDDGDEQYF. The CDR3 DNA is TGCGCCAGCAGCCAAGATGACGGGGACGAGCAGTACTTC. The chain employs TRBV4-3 and TRBJ2-7; D might be TRBD2 (5 bases). This CDR3 comprises 13 residues. Trimming removed 0 bases at V and 5 bases at J, with 8 bases between. Per the germline V gene, CDR1 is LGHNA and CDR2 is YSLEER.

CDR3 in DNA: TGTGCCAGCAGTTCAACGCGGAACACCATATATTTT. Its protein is CASSSTRNTIYF. The rearrangement links TRBV7-2 to TRBJ1-3; D uncertain. The CDR3 has 12 residues. V was clipped by 6 bases and J by 7 bases, with 10 bases between them. Germline CDR1 reads SGHTA; CDR2 reads FQGNSA.

The chain combines TRBV10-1 with TRBJ2-7; 7 bases line up with TRBD1. Trimming removed 5 bases from V and 3 bases from J; junction bases left unmatched: 4. Germline-derived CDR1 and CDR2 are WNHNN and SYGVQD (reference sequence). This CDR3 contains 13 residues. CDR3 in DNA: TGCGCCAGCAGTCCGACAGGGATCTACGAGCAGTACTTC. Its protein is CASSPTGIYEQYF.

A word on this clone: This specimen includes other DNA sequences encoding the same CDR3. The chain joins TRBV5-4 to TRBJ2-1; 8 bases line up with TRBD2. Germline V CDR1 and CDR2: SGHNT, YYREEE (reference sequence). Trimming cost V 1 base and J 7 bases; bases outside gene matches: 7. The CDR3 extends over 15 amino acids. CDR3 sequence (DNA): TGTGCCAGCAGCTTGTCCAGCGGGAGTGAGAATGAGCAGTTCTTC. Protein sequence: CASSLSSGSENEQFF.

The rearrangement uses TRBV5-1 and TRBJ2-2; the D gene is possibly TRBD1 (5 bases). Trimming shortened V by 2 bases and J by 1 base, and 12 bases separated the two germline ends. Looked up from germline, CDR1 is SGHRS and CDR2 is YFSETQ. There are 16 residues in the CDR3. CDR3 in amino acids: CASSFRQSENTGELFF. The CDR3 DNA reads as TGCGCCAGCAGCTTCCGACAGAGTGAGAACACCGGGGAGCTGTTTTTT.

The chain has TRBV9 and TRBJ1-1, with D tentatively TRBD1 (5 bases). Trimming removed 6 bases at V and 4 bases at J, with 16 bases between. This CDR3 is 14 amino acids long. CDR1 is SGDLS and CDR2 is YYNGEE in the germline V gene. CDR3 DNA: TGTGCCAGCACTCCTCCTGGCGGGGGCACTGAAGCTTTCTTT. Amino acid sequence: CASTPPGGGTEAFF. Full variable domain (rest looked up from reference TRBV9 and TRBJ1-1): DSGVTQTPKHLITATGQRVTLRCSPRSGDLSVYWYQQSLDQGLQFLIQYYNGEERAKGNILERFSAQQFPDLHSELNLSSLELGDSALYFCASTPPGGGTEAFFGQGTRLTVV.

For this clone: This may be a read error, as it is one base from a much larger clone. J is TRBJ2-7 and V is TRBV4-3; 9 bases map to TRBD2. With 3 bases clipped from V and 4 bases from J, the junction kept 7 bases outside the gene matches. Germline V lookup: CDR1 LGHNA, CDR2 YSLEER. The CDR3 contains 15 residues. Here the CDR3 reads CASSQTTSGYYEQYV. CDR3 DNA sequence: TGCGCCAGCAGCCAGACGACTAGCGGTTATTACGAGCAGTACGTC.

The J gene is TRBJ2-3, the V gene TRBV27; unclear D gene. V was cut by 3 bases and J by 3 bases, with 7 bases left in between. The CDR3 loop spans 13 amino acids. The germline V gene encodes CDR1 MNHEY and CDR2 SMNVEV (reference sequence). The CDR3 loop reads CASSFTETDTQYF. The CDR3 DNA reads TGTGCCAGCAGTTTCACGGAGACAGATACGCAGTATTTT.

V and J are TRBV5-1 and TRBJ2-1; unclear D gene. CDR1 and CDR2 (germline): SGHRS, YFSETQ. The V and J ends lost 4 bases and 3 bases respectively, with 8 bases between them. The length of the CDR3 is 13 residues. CDR3 coding DNA: TGCGCCAGCAGCGCGTCTAGCTACAATGAGCAGTTCTTC. It codes for CASSASSYNEQFF.

This clone was observed a single time. The J gene is TRBJ2-7, the V gene TRBV4-3, with 9 positions matching TRBD1. The V segment lost 5 bases and the J segment 1 base; nucleotides outside the gene matches: 9. Germline V gene data show CDR1 as LGHNA and CDR2 as YSLEER. This CDR3 comprises 16 residues. The CDR3 region is CASSYSGTGSSYEQYF. The CDR3 coding sequence is TGCGCCAGCAGCTACTCCGGGACAGGGAGTTCCTACGAGCAGTACTTC.